These T cell receptor beta chains were read from a single sample in a study of shared clonotypes between healthy human individuals. TCRdb's copy holds only in-frame clones and misses some; the assay was immunoSEQ multiplex PCR. This table has 2 million to 2.5 million clones, 93% appearing once. Sequenced sample: naive CD8+ T cells from PBMCs. Source of these receptors: a man younger than 35 in good health. Some clones in this sample may be carry-over from other donors' samples. Both conserved end residues are part of each CDR3. Fields, in order: clone size, D gene, J gene, V gene, CDR3 protein, CDR3 DNA. The D gene is left open where the match is weak. Expanded clones are given a class, and other clones once, few, many or no size at all.

clone_size: .
d_call: .
j_call: TRBJ2-3
v_call: TRBV28
cdr3_aa: CASSFSSNTDTQYF
cdr3_nt: TGTGCCAGCAGTTTTTCCAGCAACACAGATACGCAGTATTTT

clone_size: .
d_call: .
j_call: TRBJ2-3
v_call: TRBV5-6
cdr3_aa: CASSFSTDTQYF
cdr3_nt: TGTGCCAGCAGCTTTAGCACAGATACGCAGTATTTT

clone_size: .
d_call: .
j_call: TRBJ2-3
v_call: TRBV7-9
cdr3_aa: CASTLGSDTQYF
cdr3_nt: TGTGCCAGCACCCTAGGCTCAGATACGCAGTATTTT

clone_size: .
d_call: .
j_call: TRBJ2-2
v_call: TRBV4-3
cdr3_aa: CASSPGTTTGELFF
cdr3_nt: TGCGCCAGCAGCCCCGGGACGACTACCGGGGAGCTGTTTTTT

clone_size: .
d_call: .
j_call: TRBJ2-5
v_call: TRBV2
cdr3_aa: CASMGQKQETQYF
cdr3_nt: TGTGCCAGCATGGGGCAGAAACAAGAGACCCAGTACTTC

clone_size: once
d_call: .
j_call: TRBJ1-3
v_call: TRBV15
cdr3_aa: CATSRSRGGSGNTIYF
cdr3_nt: TGTGCCACCAGCAGGTCCCGGGGGGGCTCTGGAAACACCATATATTTT

clone_size: .
d_call: TRBD1
j_call: TRBJ2-7
v_call: TRBV27
cdr3_aa: CASSLYPPGGSYEQYF
cdr3_nt: TGTGCCAGCAGTTTATACCCCCCAGGGGGCAGCTACGAGCAGTACTTC

clone_size: .
d_call: .
j_call: TRBJ2-1
v_call: TRBV5-1
cdr3_aa: CASSFTGSPTPNEQFF
cdr3_nt: TGCGCCAGCAGCTTTACCGGGTCCCCTACCCCCAATGAGCAGTTCTTC

clone_size: .
d_call: .
j_call: TRBJ1-1
v_call: TRBV19
cdr3_aa: CASKDGNTEAFF
cdr3_nt: TGTGCCAGTAAGGACGGAAACACTGAAGCTTTCTTT

clone_size: .
d_call: .
j_call: TRBJ2-2
v_call: TRBV7-6
cdr3_aa: CASSLGPQDGELFF
cdr3_nt: TGTGCCAGCAGCTTAGGCCCCCAGGACGGGGAGCTGTTTTTT

clone_size: .
d_call: .
j_call: TRBJ1-4
v_call: TRBV13
cdr3_aa: CASSLGRWGLNEKLFF
cdr3_nt: TGTGCCAGCAGCTTAGGCCGTTGGGGACTTAATGAAAAACTGTTTTTT

clone_size: .
d_call: .
j_call: TRBJ1-1
v_call: TRBV4-3
cdr3_aa: CASSYGENTEAFF
cdr3_nt: TGCGCCAGCAGTTACGGGGAGAACACTGAAGCTTTCTTT

clone_size: .
d_call: .
j_call: TRBJ1-2
v_call: TRBV7-9
cdr3_aa: CASRVNANYGYTF
cdr3_nt: TGTGCCAGCCGGGTTAATGCAAACTATGGCTACACCTTC

clone_size: .
d_call: .
j_call: TRBJ2-3
v_call: TRBV9
cdr3_aa: CASSVSMSSPGGDTQYF
cdr3_nt: TGTGCCAGCAGCGTATCCATGTCTAGCCCCGGTGGGGATACGCAGTATTTT

clone_size: .
d_call: .
j_call: TRBJ2-7
v_call: TRBV27
cdr3_aa: CASSSGLHYEQYF
cdr3_nt: TGTGCCAGCAGTTCTGGATTGCACTACGAGCAGTACTTC

clone_size: .
d_call: .
j_call: TRBJ2-5
v_call: TRBV6-5
cdr3_aa: CASSPGTDFVETQYF
cdr3_nt: TGTGCCAGCAGCCCAGGGACTGATTTTGTAGAGACCCAGTACTTC

clone_size: .
d_call: .
j_call: TRBJ2-1
v_call: TRBV2
cdr3_aa: CASSWGGTPNEQFF
cdr3_nt: TGTGCCAGCAGCTGGGGCGGGACTCCCAATGAGCAGTTCTTC

clone_size: .
d_call: .
j_call: TRBJ1-1
v_call: TRBV11-2
cdr3_aa: CASSPDGRGNTEAFF
cdr3_nt: TGTGCCAGCAGCCCGGATGGAAGAGGCAACACTGAAGCTTTCTTT

clone_size: .
d_call: TRBD2
j_call: TRBJ2-7
v_call: TRBV29-1
cdr3_aa: CSAQTSGSSYEQYF
cdr3_nt: TGCAGCGCCCAGACTAGCGGTAGCTCCTACGAGCAGTACTTC

clone_size: .
d_call: TRBD2
j_call: TRBJ2-5
v_call: TRBV9
cdr3_aa: CASSFPGLAGKLETQYF
cdr3_nt: TGTGCCAGCAGCTTTCCGGGACTAGCGGGAAAATTGGAGACCCAGTACTTC

clone_size: .
d_call: TRBD1
j_call: TRBJ2-7
v_call: TRBV27
cdr3_aa: CASSSGPGQGFHEQYF
cdr3_nt: TGTGCCAGCAGTTCTGGACCCGGACAGGGTTTCCACGAGCAGTACTTC

clone_size: .
d_call: .
j_call: TRBJ2-1
v_call: TRBV7-9
cdr3_aa: CASSQSSGPSYNEQFF
cdr3_nt: TGTGCCAGCAGCCAATCCAGCGGGCCTAGCTACAATGAGCAGTTCTTC

clone_size: .
d_call: .
j_call: TRBJ1-2
v_call: TRBV5-4
cdr3_aa: CASSFGLGGGYGYTF
cdr3_nt: TGTGCCAGCAGCTTTGGATTAGGCGGGGGCTATGGCTACACCTTC

clone_size: few
d_call: .
j_call: TRBJ1-1
v_call: TRBV27
cdr3_aa: CASSLGRVNTEAFF
cdr3_nt: TGTGCCAGCAGTTTAGGCAGGGTGAACACTGAAGCTTTCTTT

clone_size: .
d_call: TRBD1
j_call: TRBJ2-2
v_call: TRBV7-9
cdr3_aa: CASSPGTGRHTGELFF
cdr3_nt: TGTGCCAGCAGCCCTGGGACAGGGAGGCACACCGGGGAGCTGTTTTTT